This record concerns one T cell receptor (beta chain) sequence. The antigen remains undetermined. Autologous stem cell transplantation was followed by relapse in every patient, and brentuximab vedotin exposure varied. Patients' outcomes at their best amounted to complete response, partial response or progressive disease. Trimming took off 0 bases at V and 0 bases at J, with 11 bases between the two ends. The CDR3 is made up of 16 amino acids. The V gene's germline CDR1 is SGHVS and CDR2 FQNEAQ. This sample is drawn from a study of PD-1 blockade in classical Hodgkin lymphoma. Findings and limits, study-wide: The authors excluded patients who started nivolumab under 1 year after ASCT. The CD4+ diversity rise by C4D1 was clearest in complete responders.

Produced via immunoSEQ multiplex PCR; TCRdb's table is partial and in-frame only. The table includes about 93,000 clones, 92% detected once. The material sequenced was peripheral blood mononuclear cells (PBMCs), taken before the second cycle of nivolumab. The origin of this receptor is a human donor with classical Hodgkin lymphoma. This chain uses TRBV7-8 with TRBJ1-2; possible D gene TRBD1, 6 bases. The CDR3 region has the DNA TGTGCCAGCAGCTTAGCGGCGGGGGCGCCTAACTATGGCTACACCTTC. It translates to CASSLAAGAPNYGYTF.